At least ten counts were recorded for the clone carrying this TCR beta chain. Its antigen is undetermined. Read coverage stops 3 residues before the CDR3 terminus; the germline J gene supplies the remainder. This sample was taken from a study of T cell clonality in common variable immunodeficiency. Points from the study as a whole: CVID subjects had higher TCRbeta clonality than healthy controls, most marked in about a third.

Method: immunoSEQ multiplex PCR; TCRdb's copy keeps in-frame clones and lacks some. Recorded here are tens of thousands of clones, none singletons. CDR1 and CDR2 (germline): SGHDN, FVKESK. The J segment lost 3 bases and the V segment lost 4 bases, leaving 5 bases of the junction unmatched. The CDR3 sequence is 14 residues long. The TCR was taken from a person aged 18 to 75 in good health. The sample consisted of peripheral blood mononuclear cells. The V call is TRBV14, the J call TRBJ2-7, with 8 bases that match TRBD1. The part of the CDR3 DNA that was read is TGTGCCAGCAGCCCACAGACAGGGGACTACGAG. Residues: CASSPQTGDYE. The entire CDR3 protein is CASSPQTGDYEQYF.